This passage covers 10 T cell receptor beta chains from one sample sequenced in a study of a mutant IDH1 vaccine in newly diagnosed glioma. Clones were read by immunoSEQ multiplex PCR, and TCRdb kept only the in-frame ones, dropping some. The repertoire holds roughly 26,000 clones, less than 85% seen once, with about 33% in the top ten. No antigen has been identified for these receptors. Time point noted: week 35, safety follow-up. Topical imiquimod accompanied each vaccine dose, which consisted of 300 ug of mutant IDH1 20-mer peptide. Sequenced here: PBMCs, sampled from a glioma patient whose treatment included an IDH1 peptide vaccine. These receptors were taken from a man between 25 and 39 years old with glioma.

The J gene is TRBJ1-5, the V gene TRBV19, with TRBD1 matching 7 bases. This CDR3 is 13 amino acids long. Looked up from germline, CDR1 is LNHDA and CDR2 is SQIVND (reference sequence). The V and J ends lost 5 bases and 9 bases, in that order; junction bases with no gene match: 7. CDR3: CASSPLTGWPQHF. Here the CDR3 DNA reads TGTGCCAGTAGTCCCTTGACAGGGTGGCCCCAGCATTTT.

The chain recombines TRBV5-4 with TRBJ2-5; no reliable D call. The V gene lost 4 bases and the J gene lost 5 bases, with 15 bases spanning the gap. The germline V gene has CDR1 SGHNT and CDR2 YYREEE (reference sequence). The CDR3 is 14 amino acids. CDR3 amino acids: CASSPIQGRETQYF. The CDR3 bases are TGTGCCAGCAGCCCAATCCAAGGCCGGGAGACCCAGTACTTC.

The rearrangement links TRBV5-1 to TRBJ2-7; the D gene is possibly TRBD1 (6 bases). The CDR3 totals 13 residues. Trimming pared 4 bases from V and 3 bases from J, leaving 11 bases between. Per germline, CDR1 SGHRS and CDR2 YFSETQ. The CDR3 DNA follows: TGCGCCAGCAGCGCGGACAGTTACTACGAGCAGTACTTC. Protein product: CASSADSYYEQYF.

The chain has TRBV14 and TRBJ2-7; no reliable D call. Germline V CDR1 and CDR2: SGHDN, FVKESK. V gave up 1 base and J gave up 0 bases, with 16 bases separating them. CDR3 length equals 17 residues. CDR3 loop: CASSQGIGWAGSYEQYF. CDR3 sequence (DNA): TGTGCCAGCAGCCAAGGTATCGGCTGGGCAGGCTCCTACGAGCAGTACTTC.

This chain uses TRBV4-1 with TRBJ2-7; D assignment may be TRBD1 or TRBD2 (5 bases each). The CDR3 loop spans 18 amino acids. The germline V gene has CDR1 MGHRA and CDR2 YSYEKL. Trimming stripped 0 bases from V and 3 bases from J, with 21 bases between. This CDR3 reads CASSQDLRVGELIYEQYF. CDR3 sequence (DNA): TGCGCCAGCAGCCAAGATCTCCGTGTGGGGGAATTAATCTACGAGCAGTACTTC.

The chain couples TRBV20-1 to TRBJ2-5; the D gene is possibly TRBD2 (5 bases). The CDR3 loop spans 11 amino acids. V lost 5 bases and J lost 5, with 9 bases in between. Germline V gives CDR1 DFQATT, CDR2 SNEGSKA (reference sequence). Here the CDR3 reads CSARPGETQYF. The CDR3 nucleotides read TGCAGTGCTCGTCCGGGGGAGACCCAGTACTTC.

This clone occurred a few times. The CDR3 here is CASSLQEGPRDNSGNTIYF. The CDR3 DNA follows: TGCGCCAGCAGCTTACAAGAGGGACCCCGGGACAACTCTGGAAACACCATATATTTT. The chain carries TRBV4-1 and TRBJ1-3; maybe TRBD1 (6 bases). CDR1 and CDR2 from the germline V gene are MGHRA and YSYEKL. The CDR3 is 19 amino acids. Between the trimmed V and J ends, which lost 5 bases and 0 bases, there was a span of 23 bases.

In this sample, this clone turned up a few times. The CDR3 nucleotides are TGTGCCAGCAGTGAATCCACAGAAAACACTGAAGCTTTCTTT. Protein sequence: CASSESTENTEAFF. The chain has TRBV6-4 and TRBJ1-1; no reliable D call. V lost 3 bases and J 2 bases, leaving 10 bases between the germline ends. Looked up from germline, CDR1 is MRHNA and CDR2 is SNTAGT. The CDR3 is 14 amino acids.

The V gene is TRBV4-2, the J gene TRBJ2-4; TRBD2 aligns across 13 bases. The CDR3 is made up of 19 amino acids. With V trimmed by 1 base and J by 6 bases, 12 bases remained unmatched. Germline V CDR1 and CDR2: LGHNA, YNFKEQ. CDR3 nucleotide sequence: TGTGCCAGCAGCCAAGCCCCGAGACTAGCGGGAGGAGTGGCAAACATTCAGTACTTC. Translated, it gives CASSQAPRLAGGVANIQYF.

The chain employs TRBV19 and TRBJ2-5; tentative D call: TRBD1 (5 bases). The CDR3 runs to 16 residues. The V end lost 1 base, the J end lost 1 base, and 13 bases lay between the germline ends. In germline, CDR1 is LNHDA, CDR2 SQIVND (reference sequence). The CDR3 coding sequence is TGTGCCAGTAGTATAGCGGCAGGGATGGGCCAAGAGACCCAGTACTTC. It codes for CASSIAAGMGQETQYF.